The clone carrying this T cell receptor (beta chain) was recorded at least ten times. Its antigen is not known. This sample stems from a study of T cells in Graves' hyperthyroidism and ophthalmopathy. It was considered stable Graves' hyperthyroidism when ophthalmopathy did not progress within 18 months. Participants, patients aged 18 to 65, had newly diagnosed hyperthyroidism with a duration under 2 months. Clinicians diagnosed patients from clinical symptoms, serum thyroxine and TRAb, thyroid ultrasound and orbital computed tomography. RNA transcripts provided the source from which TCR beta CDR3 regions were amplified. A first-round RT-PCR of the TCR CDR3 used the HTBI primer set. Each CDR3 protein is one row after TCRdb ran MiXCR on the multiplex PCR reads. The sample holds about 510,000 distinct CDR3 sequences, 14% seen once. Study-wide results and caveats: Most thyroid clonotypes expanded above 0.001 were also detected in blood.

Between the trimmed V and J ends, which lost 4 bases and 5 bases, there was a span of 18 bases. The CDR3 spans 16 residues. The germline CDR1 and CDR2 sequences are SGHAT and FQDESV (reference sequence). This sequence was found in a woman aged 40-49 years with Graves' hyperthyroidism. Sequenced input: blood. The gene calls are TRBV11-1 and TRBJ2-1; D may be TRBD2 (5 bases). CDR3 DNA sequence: TGTGCCAGCAGCTCCCTCCACCCGGCGAGGGACAATGAGCAGTTCTTC. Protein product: CASSSLHPARDNEQFF.